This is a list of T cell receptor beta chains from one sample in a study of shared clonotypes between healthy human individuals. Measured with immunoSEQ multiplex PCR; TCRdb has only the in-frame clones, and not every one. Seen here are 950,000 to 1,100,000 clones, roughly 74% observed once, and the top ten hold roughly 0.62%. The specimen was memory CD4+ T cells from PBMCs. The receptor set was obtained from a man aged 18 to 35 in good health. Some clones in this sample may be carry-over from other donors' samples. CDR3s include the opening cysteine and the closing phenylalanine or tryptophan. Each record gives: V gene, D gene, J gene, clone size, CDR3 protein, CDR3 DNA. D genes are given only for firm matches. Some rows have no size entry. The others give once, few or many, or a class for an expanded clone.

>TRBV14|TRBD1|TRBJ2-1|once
CASSQVLFPGQFYNEQFF
TGTGCCAGCAGCCAAGTTTTATTTCCGGGACAGTTCTACAATGAGCAGTTCTTC
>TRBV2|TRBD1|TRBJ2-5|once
CASAQQGARETQYF
TGTGCCAGCGCCCAGCAGGGGGCTCGGGAGACCCAGTACTTC
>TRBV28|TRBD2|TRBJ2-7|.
CASHYSGSPAYEQYF
TGTGCCAGCCACTATAGCGGGAGTCCCGCCTACGAGCAGTACTTC
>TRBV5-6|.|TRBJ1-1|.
CASSLGLGAGTEAFF
TGTGCCAGCAGCTTGGGATTGGGGGCGGGGACTGAAGCTTTCTTT
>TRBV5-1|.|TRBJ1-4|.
CASSLVTQSDNEKLFF
TGCGCCAGCAGCTTGGTGACGCAAAGCGATAATGAAAAACTGTTTTTT
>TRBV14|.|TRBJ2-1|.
CASSPVGRPPRNEQFF
TGTGCCAGCAGCCCCGTCGGCAGGCCCCCTAGGAATGAGCAGTTCTTC
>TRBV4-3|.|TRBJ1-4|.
CASSQDWGTNEKLFF
TGCGCCAGCAGCCAAGATTGGGGAACTAATGAAAAACTGTTTTTT
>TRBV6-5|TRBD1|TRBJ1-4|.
CASSWDRGREKLFF
TGTGCCAGCAGCTGGGACAGGGGGCGAGAAAAACTGTTTTTT
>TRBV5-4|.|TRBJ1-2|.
CASSWGYGYTF
TGTGCCAGCAGCTGGGGGTATGGCTACACCTTC
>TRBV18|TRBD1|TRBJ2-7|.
CASSETGGYEQYF
TGTGCCAGCTCAGAAACAGGGGGGTACGAGCAGTACTTC
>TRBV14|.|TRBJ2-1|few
CASSQPISSYNEQFF
TGTGCCAGCAGCCAACCAATTTCCTCCTACAATGAGCAGTTCTTC
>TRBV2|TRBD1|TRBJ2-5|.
CARRTGKETQYF
TGTGCCAGACGGACAGGGAAAGAGACCCAGTACTTC
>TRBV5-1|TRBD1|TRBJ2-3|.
CASSWPPGQGRTSTDTQYF
TGCGCCAGCAGCTGGCCCCCGGGACAGGGGCGAACTAGCACAGATACGCAGTATTTT
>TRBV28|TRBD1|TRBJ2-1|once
CASSSFPGTGFYNEQFF
TGTGCCAGCAGTTCGTTCCCCGGGACAGGCTTCTACAATGAGCAGTTCTTC
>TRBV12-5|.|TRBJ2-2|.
CASGLVGGELFF
TGTGCTAGTGGTTTGGTAGGCGGGGAGCTGTTTTTT
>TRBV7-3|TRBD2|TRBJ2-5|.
CASSLTPSSGETQYF
TGTGCCAGCAGCTTGACCCCCAGTAGCGGGGAGACCCAGTACTTC
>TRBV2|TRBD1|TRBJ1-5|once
CASSLTGDQPQHF
TGTGCCAGCAGTTTGACAGGGGATCAGCCCCAGCATTTT
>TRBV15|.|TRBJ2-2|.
CATSREHDGGTGELFF
TGTGCCACCAGCAGAGAGCATGACGGAGGTACCGGGGAGCTGTTTTTT
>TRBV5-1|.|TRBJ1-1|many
CASTLGASTNTEAFF
TGCGCCAGCACCCTTGGGGCCAGCACGAACACTGAAGCTTTCTTT
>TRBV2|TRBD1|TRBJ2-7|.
CASSEDRTSYEQYF
TGTGCCAGCAGTGAGGACAGGACGTCCTACGAGCAGTACTTC
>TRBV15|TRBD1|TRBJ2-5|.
CATSRGQGAWAQYF
TGTGCCACCAGCAGAGGACAGGGGGCCTGGGCCCAGTACTTC
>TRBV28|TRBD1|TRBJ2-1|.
CASSLARAGGAYEQFF
TGTGCCAGCAGTTTGGCCAGGGCAGGGGGAGCGTATGAGCAGTTCTTC
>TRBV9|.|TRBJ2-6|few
CASSSLGAGANVLTF
TGTGCCAGCAGTTCTTTGGGGGCTGGGGCCAACGTCCTGACTTTC
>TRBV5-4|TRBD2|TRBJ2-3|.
CASSLLAGADTQYF
TGTGCCAGCAGCTTACTAGCGGGAGCAGATACGCAGTATTTT
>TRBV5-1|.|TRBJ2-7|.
CASSLSSYEQYF
TGCGCCAGCAGCCTGAGCTCCTACGAGCAGTACTTC
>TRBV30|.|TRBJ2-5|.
CAWSGARRALDF
TGTGCCTGGAGTGGGGCGCGCCGGGCCCTGGACTTC
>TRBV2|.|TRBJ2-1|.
CASSSRRDSYNEQFF
TGTGCCAGCAGCTCCCGACGGGACTCCTACAATGAGCAGTTCTTC
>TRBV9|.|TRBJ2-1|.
CASSVGQINEQFF
TGTGCCAGCAGCGTAGGGCAGATCAATGAGCAGTTCTTC
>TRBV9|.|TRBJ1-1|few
CASSAGASGTEAFF
TGTGCCAGCAGCGCAGGGGCGTCGGGCACTGAAGCTTTCTTT
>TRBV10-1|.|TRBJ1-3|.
CASSEGGRDGSSGNTIYF
TGCGCCAGCAGTGAGGGGGGTAGGGACGGGAGCTCTGGAAACACCATATATTTT
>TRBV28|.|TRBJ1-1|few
CASSPTVQGKPNTEAFF
TGTGCCAGCAGCCCAACCGTTCAGGGGAAGCCGAACACTGAAGCTTTCTTT
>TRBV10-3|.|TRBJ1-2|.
CAISEPVPNYGYTF
TGTGCCATCAGTGAGCCCGTCCCGAACTATGGCTACACCTTC
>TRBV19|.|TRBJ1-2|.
CASSIGEAYGYTF
TGTGCCAGTAGTATAGGGGAGGCCTATGGCTACACCTTC
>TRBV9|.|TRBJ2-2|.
CASSVGGEVGELFF
TGTGCCAGCAGCGTAGGAGGGGAGGTCGGGGAGCTGTTTTTT
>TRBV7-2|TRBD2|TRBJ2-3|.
CASRSGIGTDTQYF
TGTGCCAGCAGAAGCGGGATAGGCACAGATACGCAGTATTTT
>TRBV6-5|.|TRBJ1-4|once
CASSYFDGEKLFF
TGTGCCAGCAGTTACTTCGATGGGGAAAAACTGTTTTTT
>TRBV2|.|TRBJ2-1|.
CASRRTRNEQFF
TGTGCCAGCAGGAGGACACGCAATGAGCAGTTCTTC
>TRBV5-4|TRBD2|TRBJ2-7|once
CASGTWTSGTHEQYF
TGTGCCAGCGGCACATGGACTAGCGGGACGCACGAGCAGTACTTC
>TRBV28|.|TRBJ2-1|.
CASSPRFWAPTSYNEQFF
TGTGCCAGCAGTCCCAGGTTCTGGGCCCCGACGTCATACAATGAGCAGTTCTTC
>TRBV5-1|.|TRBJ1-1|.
CASSLFGTNTEAFF
TGCGCCAGCAGCTTGTTTGGCACTAACACTGAAGCTTTCTTT
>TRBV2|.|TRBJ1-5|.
CASSEASYSNQPQHF
TGTGCCAGCAGTGAAGCTAGCTATAGCAATCAGCCCCAGCATTTT
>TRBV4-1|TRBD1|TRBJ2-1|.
CASSQEARTGGYNEQFF
TGCGCCAGCAGCCAAGAGGCTCGGACAGGGGGCTACAATGAGCAGTTCTTC
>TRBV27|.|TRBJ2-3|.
CASSFYRVNPTTDTQYF
TGTGCCAGCAGTTTTTACAGGGTAAATCCCACCACAGATACGCAGTATTTT
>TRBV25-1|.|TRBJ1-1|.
CASSGRGGAEDTEAFF
TGTGCCAGCAGTGGTCGAGGGGGGGCGGAGGACACTGAAGCTTTCTTT
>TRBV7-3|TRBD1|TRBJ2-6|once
CASSSGQPSGANVLTF
TGTGCCAGCAGCTCGGGACAGCCCTCTGGGGCCAACGTCCTGACTTTC
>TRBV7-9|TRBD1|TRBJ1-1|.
CASSRQGRTEAFF
TGTGCCAGCAGCCGACAGGGAAGGACTGAAGCTTTCTTT
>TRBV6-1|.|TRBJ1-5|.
CASREDWSPNQPQHF
TGTGCCAGCAGGGAAGACTGGTCCCCCAATCAGCCCCAGCATTTT
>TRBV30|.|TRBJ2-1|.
CAWSAGPPNEQFF
TGTGCCTGGTCCGCCGGTCCGCCCAATGAGCAGTTCTTC